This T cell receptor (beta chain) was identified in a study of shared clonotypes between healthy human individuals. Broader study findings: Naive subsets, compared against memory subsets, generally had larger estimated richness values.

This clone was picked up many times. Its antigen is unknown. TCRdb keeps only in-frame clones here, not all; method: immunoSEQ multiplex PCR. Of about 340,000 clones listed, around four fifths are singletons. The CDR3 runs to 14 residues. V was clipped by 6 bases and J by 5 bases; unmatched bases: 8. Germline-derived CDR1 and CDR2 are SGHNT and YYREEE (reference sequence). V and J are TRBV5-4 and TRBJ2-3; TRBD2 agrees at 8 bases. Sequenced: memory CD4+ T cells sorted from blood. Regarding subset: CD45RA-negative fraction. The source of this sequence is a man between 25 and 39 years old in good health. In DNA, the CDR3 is TGTGCCAGCAAACTCGGGGGGGCGGGAGATACGCAGTATTTT. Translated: CASKLGGAGDTQYF.